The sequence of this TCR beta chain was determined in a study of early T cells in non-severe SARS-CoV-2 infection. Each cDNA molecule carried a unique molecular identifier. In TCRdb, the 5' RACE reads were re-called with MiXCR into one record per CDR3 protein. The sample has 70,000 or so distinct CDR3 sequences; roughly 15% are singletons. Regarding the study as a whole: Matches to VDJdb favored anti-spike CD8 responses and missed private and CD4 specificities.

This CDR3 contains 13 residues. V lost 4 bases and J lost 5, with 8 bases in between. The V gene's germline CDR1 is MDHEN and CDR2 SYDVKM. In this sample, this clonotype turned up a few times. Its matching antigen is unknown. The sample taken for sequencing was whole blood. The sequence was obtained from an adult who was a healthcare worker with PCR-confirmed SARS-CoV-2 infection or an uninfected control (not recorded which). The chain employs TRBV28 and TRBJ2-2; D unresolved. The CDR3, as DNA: TGTGCCAGCAGTTACCCCGGAACCGGGGAGCTGTTTTTT. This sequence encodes CASSYPGTGELFF.